This T cell receptor (beta chain) was profiled in a study of blood T cell repertoires in COVID-19. As for the study in general: COVID-19 samples from acute and convalescent phases originated in the United States, Italy and Spain. The cDNA or gDNA used as material had been derived from T cells, B-cell-depleted T cells, or PBMCs.

Per the study methods: Amplified reference gene primers provided the basis for estimating nucleated cell counts. Sequencing used immunoSEQ multiplex PCR; TCRdb keeps in-frame clones, though not all of them. V, J and clone size are taken as reported in that table, and D and trimming were inferred from the DNA itself. The data contain a few hundred thousand clones, approximately 86% of them singletons. The CDR3 consists of 14 residues. Trimming pared 1 base from V and 4 bases from J, leaving 8 bases between. Looked up from germline, CDR1 is SGHNT and CDR2 is YYREEE (reference sequence). This TCR was recovered from a woman younger than 45 with acute or convalescent COVID-19. The chain recombines TRBV5-4 with TRBJ2-2, with a tentative D call TRBD2 (6 bases). The sequencing sample was made of peripheral blood. The DNA of the CDR3 is TGTGCCAGCAGCTTGTTGGGGGGCACCGGGGAGCTGTTTTTT. Amino acids: CASSLLGGTGELFF.